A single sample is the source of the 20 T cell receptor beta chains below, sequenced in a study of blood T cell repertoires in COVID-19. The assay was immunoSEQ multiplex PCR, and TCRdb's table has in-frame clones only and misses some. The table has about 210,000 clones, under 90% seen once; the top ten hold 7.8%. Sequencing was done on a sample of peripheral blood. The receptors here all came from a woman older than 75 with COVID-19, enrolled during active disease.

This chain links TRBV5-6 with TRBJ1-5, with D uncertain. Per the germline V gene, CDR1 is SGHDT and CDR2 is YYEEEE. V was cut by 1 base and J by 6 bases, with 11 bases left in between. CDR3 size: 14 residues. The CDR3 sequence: CASSLQFEGQPQHF. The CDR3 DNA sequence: TGTGCCAGCAGCTTGCAGTTTGAGGGTCAGCCCCAGCATTTT.

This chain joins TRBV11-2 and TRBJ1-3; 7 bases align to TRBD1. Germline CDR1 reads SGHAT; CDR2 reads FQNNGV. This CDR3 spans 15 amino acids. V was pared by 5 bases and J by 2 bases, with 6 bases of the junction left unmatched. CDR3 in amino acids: CASSLATGPGNTIYF. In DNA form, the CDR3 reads TGTGCCAGCAGCCTCGCGACAGGGCCTGGAAACACCATATATTTT.

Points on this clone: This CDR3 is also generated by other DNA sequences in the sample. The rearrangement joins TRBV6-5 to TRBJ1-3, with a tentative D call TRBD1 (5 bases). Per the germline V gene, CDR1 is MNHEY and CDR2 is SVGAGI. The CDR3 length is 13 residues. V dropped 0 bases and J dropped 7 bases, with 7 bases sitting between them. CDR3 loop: CASSYSGGNTIYF. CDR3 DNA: TGTGCCAGCAGTTACTCCGGGGGGAACACCATATATTTT.

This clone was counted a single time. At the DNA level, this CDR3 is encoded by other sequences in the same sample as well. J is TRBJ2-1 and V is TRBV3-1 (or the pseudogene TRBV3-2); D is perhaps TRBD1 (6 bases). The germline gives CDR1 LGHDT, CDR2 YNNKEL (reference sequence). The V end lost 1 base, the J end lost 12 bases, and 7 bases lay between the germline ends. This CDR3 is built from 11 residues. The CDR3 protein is CASSQGGGQFF. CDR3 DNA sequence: TGTGCCAGCAGCCAAGGAGGGGGGCAGTTCTTC.

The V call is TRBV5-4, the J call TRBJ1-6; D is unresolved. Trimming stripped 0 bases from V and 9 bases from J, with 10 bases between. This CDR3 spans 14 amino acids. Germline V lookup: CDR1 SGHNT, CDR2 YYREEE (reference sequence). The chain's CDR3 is CASSLEWGASPLHF. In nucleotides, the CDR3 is TGTGCCAGCAGCTTGGAATGGGGAGCTTCACCCCTCCACTTT.

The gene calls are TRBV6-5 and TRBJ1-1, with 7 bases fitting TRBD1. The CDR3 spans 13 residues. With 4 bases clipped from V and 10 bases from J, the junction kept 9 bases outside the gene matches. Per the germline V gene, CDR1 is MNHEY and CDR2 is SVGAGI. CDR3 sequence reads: CASSSPGGDRAFF. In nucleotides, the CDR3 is TGTGCCAGCAGTTCCCCCGGGGGGGACAGAGCTTTCTTT.

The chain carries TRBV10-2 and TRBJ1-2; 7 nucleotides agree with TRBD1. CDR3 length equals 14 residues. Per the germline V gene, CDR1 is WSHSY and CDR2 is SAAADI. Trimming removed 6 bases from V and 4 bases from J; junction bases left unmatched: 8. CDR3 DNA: TGCGCCAGCAGAATCACAGGGGCCCCCTATGGCTACACCTTC. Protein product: CASRITGAPYGYTF.

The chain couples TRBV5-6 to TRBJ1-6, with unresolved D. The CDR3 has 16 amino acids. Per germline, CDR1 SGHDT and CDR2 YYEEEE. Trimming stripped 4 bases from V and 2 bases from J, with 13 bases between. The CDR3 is CASSIGPRAYNSPLHF. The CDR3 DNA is TGTGCCAGCAGCATAGGACCGCGGGCCTATAATTCACCCCTCCACTTT. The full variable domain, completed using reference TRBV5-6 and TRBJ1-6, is DAGVTQSPTHLIKTRGQQVTLRCSPKSGHDTVSWYQQALGQGPQFIFQYYEEEERQRGNFPDRFSGHQFPNYSSELNVNALLLGDSALYLCASSIGPRAYNSPLHFGNGTRLTVT.

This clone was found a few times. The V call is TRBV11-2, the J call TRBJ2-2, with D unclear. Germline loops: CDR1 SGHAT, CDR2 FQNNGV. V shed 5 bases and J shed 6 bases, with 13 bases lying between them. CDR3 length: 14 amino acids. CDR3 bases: TGTGCCAGCAGCCGTAGAGTCGGGTCCGGGGAGCTGTTTTTT. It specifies CASSRRVGSGELFF.

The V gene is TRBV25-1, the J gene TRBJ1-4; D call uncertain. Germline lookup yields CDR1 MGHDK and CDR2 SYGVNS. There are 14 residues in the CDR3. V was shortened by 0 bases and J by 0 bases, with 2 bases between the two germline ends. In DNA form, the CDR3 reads TGTGCCAGCAGTGAATACACAACTAATGAAAAACTGTTTTTT. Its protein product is CASSEYTTNEKLFF.

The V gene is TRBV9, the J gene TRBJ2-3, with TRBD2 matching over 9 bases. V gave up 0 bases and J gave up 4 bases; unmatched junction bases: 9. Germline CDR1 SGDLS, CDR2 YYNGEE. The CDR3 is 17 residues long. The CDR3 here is CASSVEASGVGADTQYF. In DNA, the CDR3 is TGTGCCAGCAGCGTAGAAGCTAGCGGGGTAGGCGCAGATACGCAGTATTTT.

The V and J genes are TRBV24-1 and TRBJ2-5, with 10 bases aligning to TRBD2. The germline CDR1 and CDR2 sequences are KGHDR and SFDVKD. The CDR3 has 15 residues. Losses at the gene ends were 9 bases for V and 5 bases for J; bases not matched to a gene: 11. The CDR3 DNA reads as TGTGCCACCGGGCTAGCGGGAGCCGGGCAGGAGACCCAGTACTTC. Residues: CATGLAGAGQETQYF.

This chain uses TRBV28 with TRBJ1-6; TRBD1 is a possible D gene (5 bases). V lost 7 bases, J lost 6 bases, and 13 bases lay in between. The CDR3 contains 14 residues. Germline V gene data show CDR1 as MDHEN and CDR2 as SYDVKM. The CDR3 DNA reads TGTGCCAGCACCTGGGGGGGGAGTAATTCACCCCTCCACTTT. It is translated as CASTWGGSNSPLHF.

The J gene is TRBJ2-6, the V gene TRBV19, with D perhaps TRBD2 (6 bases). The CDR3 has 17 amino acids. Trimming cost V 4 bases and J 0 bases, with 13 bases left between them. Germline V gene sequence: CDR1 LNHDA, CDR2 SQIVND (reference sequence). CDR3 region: CASSTQGLTSGANVLTF. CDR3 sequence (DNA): TGTGCCAGTAGTACTCAGGGACTTACCTCTGGGGCCAACGTCCTGACTTTC.

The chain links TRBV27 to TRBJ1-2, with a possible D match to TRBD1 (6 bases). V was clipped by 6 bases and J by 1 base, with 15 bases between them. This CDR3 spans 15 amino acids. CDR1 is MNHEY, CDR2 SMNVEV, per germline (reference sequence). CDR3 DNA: TGTGCCAGCAGCCGCACCGGGACAATTAACTATGGCTACACCTTC. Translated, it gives CASSRTGTINYGYTF.

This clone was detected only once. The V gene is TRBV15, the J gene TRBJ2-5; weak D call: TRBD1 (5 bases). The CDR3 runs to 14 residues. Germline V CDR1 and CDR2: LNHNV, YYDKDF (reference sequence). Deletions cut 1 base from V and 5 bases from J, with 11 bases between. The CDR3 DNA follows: TGTGCCACCAGCAGAGGACAGTTGTCGGAGACCCAGTACTTC. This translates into CATSRGQLSETQYF. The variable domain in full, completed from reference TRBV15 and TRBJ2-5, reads DAMVIQNPRYQVTQFGKPVTLSCSQTLNHNVMYWYQQKSSQAPKLLFHYYDKDFNNEADTPDNFQSRRPNTSFCFLDIRSPGLGDTAMYLCATSRGQLSETQYFGPGTRLLVL.

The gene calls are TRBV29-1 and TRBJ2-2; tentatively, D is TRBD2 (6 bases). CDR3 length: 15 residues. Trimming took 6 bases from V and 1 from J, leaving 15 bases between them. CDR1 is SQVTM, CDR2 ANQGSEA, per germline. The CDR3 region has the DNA TGCAGCGTCCTTTACGGGGGAATGAACACCGGGGAGCTGTTTTTT. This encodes CSVLYGGMNTGELFF.

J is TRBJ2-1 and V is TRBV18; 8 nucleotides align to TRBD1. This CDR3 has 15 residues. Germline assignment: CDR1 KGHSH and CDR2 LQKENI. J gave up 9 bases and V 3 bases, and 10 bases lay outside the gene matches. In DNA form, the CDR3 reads TGTGCCAGCTCACCCCCGCCCGGGACAGGAGGTGAGCAGTTCTTC. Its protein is CASSPPPGTGGEQFF.

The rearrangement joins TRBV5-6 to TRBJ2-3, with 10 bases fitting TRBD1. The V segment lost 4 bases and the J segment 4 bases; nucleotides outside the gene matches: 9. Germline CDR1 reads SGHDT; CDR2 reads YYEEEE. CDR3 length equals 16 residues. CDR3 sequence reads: CASSRPGQGGPDTQYF. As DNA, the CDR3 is TGTGCCAGCAGCCGCCCTGGACAGGGGGGGCCAGATACGCAGTATTTT.

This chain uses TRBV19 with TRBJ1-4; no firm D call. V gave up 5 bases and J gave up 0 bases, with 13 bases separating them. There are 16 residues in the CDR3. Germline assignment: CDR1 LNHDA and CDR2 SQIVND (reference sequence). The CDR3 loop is CASSLSRAATNEKLFF. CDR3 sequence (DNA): TGTGCCAGTAGTCTTTCCCGAGCTGCAACTAATGAAAAACTGTTTTTT.